This is a list of T cell receptor beta chains from one sample in a study of early stage breast cancer tumors. Clones were sequenced by immunoSEQ multiplex PCR, and TCRdb holds only the in-frame ones, with some missing. The sample records over 40,000 clones, more than 70% being singletons. The sample was blood. All receptors derive from a person in their 40s with breast cancer. CDR3s include the opening cysteine and the closing phenylalanine or tryptophan. A D gene is named only where the DNA matches it firmly. Clone size is shown for a subset of rows, as once, few, many or a class of expanded clone.

j_call: TRBJ2-7; d_call: -; v_call: TRBV7-3; clone_size: -; cdr3_nt: TGTGCCAGCAGCTTAACAGGGGCGGGGGAGCAGTACTTC; cdr3_aa: CASSLTGAGEQYF
j_call: TRBJ2-7; d_call: -; v_call: TRBV6-1; clone_size: -; cdr3_nt: TGTGCCAGCCTACTAGAGGGCTACGAGCAGTACTTC; cdr3_aa: CASLLEGYEQYF
j_call: TRBJ1-2; d_call: TRBD1; v_call: TRBV5-8; clone_size: -; cdr3_nt: TGTGCCAGCAGCTTGGGACAGGGCCAGGGGGACTATGGCTACACCTTC; cdr3_aa: CASSLGQGQGDYGYTF
j_call: TRBJ2-7; d_call: -; v_call: TRBV6-1; clone_size: -; cdr3_nt: TGTGCCAGCAGCCTAACAGGCTCCTACGAGCAGTACTTC; cdr3_aa: CASSLTGSYEQYF
j_call: TRBJ2-5; d_call: -; v_call: TRBV5-8; clone_size: -; cdr3_nt: TGTGCCAGCAGCGGTTTGGAGACCCAGTACTTC; cdr3_aa: CASSGLETQYF
j_call: TRBJ2-7; d_call: -; v_call: TRBV4-2; clone_size: -; cdr3_nt: TGTGCCAGCAGCCCGGGGTACGAGCAGTACTTC; cdr3_aa: CASSPGYEQYF
j_call: TRBJ2-7; d_call: -; v_call: TRBV6-6; clone_size: -; cdr3_nt: TGTGCCAGCAGTTATCAGGGCCTGGACTACGAGCAGTACTTC; cdr3_aa: CASSYQGLDYEQYF
j_call: TRBJ2-1; d_call: TRBD2; v_call: TRBV30; clone_size: -; cdr3_nt: TGTGCCTGGAGTCGACTAGCGGGGTCCTACAATGAGCAGTTCTTC; cdr3_aa: CAWSRLAGSYNEQFF
j_call: TRBJ2-6; d_call: -; v_call: TRBV19; clone_size: few; cdr3_nt: TGTGCCAGTATGCGGGCCGGGGCCAACGTCCTGACTTTC; cdr3_aa: CASMRAGANVLTF
j_call: TRBJ2-7; d_call: TRBD1; v_call: TRBV7-9; clone_size: -; cdr3_nt: TGTGCCAGCAGCTTAGAGGGACAGGGTGACGAGCAGTACTTC; cdr3_aa: CASSLEGQGDEQYF
j_call: TRBJ2-7; d_call: -; v_call: TRBV7-2; clone_size: -; cdr3_nt: TGTGCCAGCAGCATAGGGGTAAAGGGCGAGCAGTACTTC; cdr3_aa: CASSIGVKGEQYF
j_call: TRBJ2-7; d_call: -; v_call: TRBV7-2; clone_size: -; cdr3_nt: TGTGCCAGCAGCTTTAGCCGTTTGGACGAGCAGTACTTC; cdr3_aa: CASSFSRLDEQYF
j_call: TRBJ1-2; d_call: TRBD1; v_call: TRBV7-8; clone_size: -; cdr3_nt: TGTGCCAGCAGCACCAAACGACAGGGGGAGTCTGGCTACACCTTC; cdr3_aa: CASSTKRQGESGYTF
j_call: TRBJ1-1; d_call: TRBD1; v_call: TRBV30; clone_size: once; cdr3_nt: TGTGCCTGGAGCGACTTGCGGACCAGGGGGAGTGAAGCTTTCTTT; cdr3_aa: CAWSDLRTRGSEAFF
j_call: TRBJ1-1; d_call: -; v_call: TRBV11-2; clone_size: -; cdr3_nt: TGTGCCAGCAGCTTTCTGACCGGGAACACTGAAGCTTTCTTT; cdr3_aa: CASSFLTGNTEAFF
j_call: TRBJ2-1; d_call: -; v_call: TRBV5-1; clone_size: -; cdr3_nt: TGCGCCAGCAGCTTGGAGGGGCTAAGCTACAATGAGCAGTTCTTC; cdr3_aa: CASSLEGLSYNEQFF
j_call: TRBJ2-7; d_call: TRBD2; v_call: TRBV5-8; clone_size: -; cdr3_nt: TGTGCCAGCAGCCCCGGACTAGCGGGAGTGCGCGAGCAGTACTTC; cdr3_aa: CASSPGLAGVREQYF
j_call: TRBJ1-1; d_call: TRBD1; v_call: TRBV27; clone_size: -; cdr3_nt: TGTGCCAGCAGGGGACAGGGGAGGTCTTACACTGAAGCTTTCTTT; cdr3_aa: CASRGQGRSYTEAFF
j_call: TRBJ2-1; d_call: -; v_call: TRBV11-3; clone_size: -; cdr3_nt: TGTGCCAGCAGCTTAGATCCGGAGGTAAATGAGCAGTTCTTC; cdr3_aa: CASSLDPEVNEQFF
j_call: TRBJ2-1; d_call: TRBD2; v_call: TRBV10-2; clone_size: few; cdr3_nt: TGCGCCAGCAGTGGGAGCGGGAGGGCCATCGCCGATGAGCAGTTCTTC; cdr3_aa: CASSGSGRAIADEQFF
j_call: TRBJ2-1; d_call: -; v_call: TRBV29-1; clone_size: -; cdr3_nt: TGCAGGTCGAGTGGGGGAGGTTCGGTCGATGAGCAGTTCTTC; cdr3_aa: CRSSGGGSVDEQFF
j_call: TRBJ2-6; d_call: -; v_call: TRBV5-8; clone_size: -; cdr3_nt: TGTGCCAGCAGCTTCGGACTCTCTGGGGCCAACGTCCTGACTTTC; cdr3_aa: CASSFGLSGANVLTF
j_call: TRBJ2-3; d_call: TRBD2; v_call: TRBV5-4; clone_size: -; cdr3_nt: TGTGCCAGCAGTGGGGCTAGGGGCGGGAGCGGTGGCACAGATACGCAGTATTTT; cdr3_aa: CASSGARGGSGGTDTQYF
j_call: TRBJ2-5; d_call: -; v_call: TRBV19; clone_size: -; cdr3_nt: TGTGCCAGTAGTCCCTACCTGGGAACGGAGACCCAGTACTTC; cdr3_aa: CASSPYLGTETQYF
j_call: TRBJ2-1; d_call: -; v_call: TRBV9; clone_size: -; cdr3_nt: TGTGCCAGCAGCGTAGTTTTCCGGGAGATGAATGAGCAGTTCTTC; cdr3_aa: CASSVVFREMNEQFF
j_call: TRBJ1-5; d_call: TRBD1; v_call: TRBV7-3; clone_size: -; cdr3_nt: TGTGCCAGCAGCTCCGGACAGGACCAGCCCCAGCATTTT; cdr3_aa: CASSSGQDQPQHF
j_call: TRBJ1-1; d_call: -; v_call: TRBV4-1; clone_size: once; cdr3_nt: TGCGCCAGCAGCCAAGTAGACCTCATGAACACTGAAGCTTTCTTT; cdr3_aa: CASSQVDLMNTEAFF
j_call: TRBJ2-5; d_call: -; v_call: TRBV29-1; clone_size: -; cdr3_nt: TGCAGCGCACTCAGGGGGGAGCAAGAGACCCAGTACTTC; cdr3_aa: CSALRGEQETQYF
j_call: TRBJ1-1; d_call: -; v_call: TRBV15; clone_size: -; cdr3_nt: TGTGCCACCAGCCCTTTTAGGGGGAACACTGAAGCTTTCTTT; cdr3_aa: CATSPFRGNTEAFF
j_call: TRBJ1-1; d_call: -; v_call: TRBV5-8; clone_size: -; cdr3_nt: TGTGCCAGCAGCCTTGGGCGGGGGGCATCTGAAGCTTTCTTT; cdr3_aa: CASSLGRGASEAFF
j_call: TRBJ1-1; d_call: TRBD1; v_call: TRBV19; clone_size: few; cdr3_nt: TGTGCCAGTAGTATAGGACAGGGTACAAGTGAAGCTTTCTTT; cdr3_aa: CASSIGQGTSEAFF
j_call: TRBJ1-1; d_call: -; v_call: TRBV7-2; clone_size: -; cdr3_nt: TGTGCCAGCAGCTTATCACCGGGTTTTGAAGCTTTCTTT; cdr3_aa: CASSLSPGFEAFF
j_call: TRBJ1-5; d_call: -; v_call: TRBV7-9; clone_size: -; cdr3_nt: TGTGCCAGCAGCGCGGGTCTGAGCAATCAGCCCCAGCATTTT; cdr3_aa: CASSAGLSNQPQHF
j_call: TRBJ2-7; d_call: TRBD1; v_call: TRBV28; clone_size: -; cdr3_nt: TGTGCCAGCAGTTACCATACCGGACAGGGACTCGAGCAGTACTTC; cdr3_aa: CASSYHTGQGLEQYF
j_call: TRBJ1-2; d_call: TRBD1; v_call: TRBV5-4; clone_size: few; cdr3_nt: TGTGCCAGCAGCTACCGGGACAGGGTGTCTGGCTACACCTTC; cdr3_aa: CASSYRDRVSGYTF
j_call: TRBJ2-1; d_call: -; v_call: TRBV6-6; clone_size: -; cdr3_nt: TGTGCCAGCAGTTACTTGGACGGAGTGGGCAATGAGCAGTTCTTC; cdr3_aa: CASSYLDGVGNEQFF
j_call: TRBJ2-2; d_call: TRBD2; v_call: TRBV7-9; clone_size: -; cdr3_nt: TGTGCCAGCCAAACTAGACTAGCGGAAAACACCGGGGAGCTGTTTTTT; cdr3_aa: CASQTRLAENTGELFF
j_call: TRBJ2-6; d_call: -; v_call: TRBV23-1; clone_size: -; cdr3_nt: TGCGCCAGCAGTCAATCGTTGCAGGGCTCTGGGGCCAACGTCCTGACTTTC; cdr3_aa: CASSQSLQGSGANVLTF
j_call: TRBJ2-3; d_call: -; v_call: TRBV11-2; clone_size: -; cdr3_nt: TGTGCCAGCAGCTCCAGGCAGGGTCTTGGGGCAGATACGCAGTATTTT; cdr3_aa: CASSSRQGLGADTQYF
j_call: TRBJ1-2; d_call: -; v_call: TRBV7-2; clone_size: -; cdr3_nt: TGTGCCAGCAGCTTAGATCAGGATGGCTACACCTTC; cdr3_aa: CASSLDQDGYTF
j_call: TRBJ2-5; d_call: -; v_call: TRBV30; clone_size: -; cdr3_nt: TGTGCCTGGAGCCGAGGGAGGGAGACCCAGTACTTC; cdr3_aa: CAWSRGRETQYF
j_call: TRBJ1-1; d_call: -; v_call: TRBV6-6; clone_size: once; cdr3_nt: TGTGCCAGCAGTTACAGGGCCACGGGGACTGAAGCTTTCTTT; cdr3_aa: CASSYRATGTEAFF
j_call: TRBJ2-2; d_call: TRBD1; v_call: TRBV6-5; clone_size: -; cdr3_nt: TGTGCCAGCAGTTACGATAAGGGGGCCACCGGGGAGCTGTTTTTT; cdr3_aa: CASSYDKGATGELFF
j_call: TRBJ2-3; d_call: TRBD2; v_call: TRBV2; clone_size: few; cdr3_nt: TGTGCCAGCAGTGAAGTCGGACTAGCGGAGACTTACACTAGCACAGATACGCAGTATTTT; cdr3_aa: CASSEVGLAETYTSTDTQYF
j_call: TRBJ2-5; d_call: TRBD1; v_call: TRBV19; clone_size: -; cdr3_nt: TGTGCCAGTAGTGACTCCGGGACAGGGGTCGAGACCCAGTACTTC; cdr3_aa: CASSDSGTGVETQYF
j_call: TRBJ2-3; d_call: TRBD1; v_call: TRBV11-3; clone_size: -; cdr3_nt: TGTGCCAGCAGCTACGGACAGGCAAGCACAGATACGCAGTATTTT; cdr3_aa: CASSYGQASTDTQYF
j_call: TRBJ1-2; d_call: -; v_call: TRBV29-1; clone_size: -; cdr3_nt: TGCAGCGTTGGAGGGATCCATGGCTACACCTTC; cdr3_aa: CSVGGIHGYTF
j_call: TRBJ2-7; d_call: TRBD1; v_call: TRBV5-1; clone_size: -; cdr3_nt: TGCGCCAGCAGTTCCGACAGGGCCTCATGGGTGCAGTACTTC; cdr3_aa: CASSSDRASWVQYF
j_call: TRBJ1-1; d_call: -; v_call: TRBV5-4; clone_size: few; cdr3_nt: TGTGCCAGCAGCTTGGGCGCGGGCTTGAACACTGAAGCTTTCTTT; cdr3_aa: CASSLGAGLNTEAFF
j_call: TRBJ1-3; d_call: -; v_call: TRBV10-2; clone_size: once; cdr3_nt: TGCGCCAGCAGTGAACAAGGATTCTCTGGAAACACCATATATTTT; cdr3_aa: CASSEQGFSGNTIYF
j_call: TRBJ2-1; d_call: -; v_call: TRBV6-5; clone_size: -; cdr3_nt: TGTGCCAGCAGTTACTCCGACGGAGACAATGAGCAGTTCTTC; cdr3_aa: CASSYSDGDNEQFF
j_call: TRBJ1-5; d_call: -; v_call: TRBV30; clone_size: few; cdr3_nt: TGTGCCTGGAGTCCACAGGATAATCAGCCCCAGCATTTT; cdr3_aa: CAWSPQDNQPQHF